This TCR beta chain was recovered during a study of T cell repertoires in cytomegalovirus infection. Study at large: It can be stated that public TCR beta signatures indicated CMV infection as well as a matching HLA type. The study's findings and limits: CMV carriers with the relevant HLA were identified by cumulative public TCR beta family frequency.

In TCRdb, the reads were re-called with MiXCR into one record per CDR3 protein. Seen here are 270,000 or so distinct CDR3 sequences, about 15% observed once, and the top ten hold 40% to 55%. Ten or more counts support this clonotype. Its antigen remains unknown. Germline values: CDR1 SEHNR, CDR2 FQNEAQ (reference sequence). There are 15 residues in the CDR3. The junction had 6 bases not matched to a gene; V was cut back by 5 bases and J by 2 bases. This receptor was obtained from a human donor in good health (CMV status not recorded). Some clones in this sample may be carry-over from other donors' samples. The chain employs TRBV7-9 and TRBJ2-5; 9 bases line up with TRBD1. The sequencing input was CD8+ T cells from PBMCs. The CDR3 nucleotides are TGTGCCAGCAGCCGAAACGACAGGGGGCAAGAGACCCAGTACTTC. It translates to CASSRNDRGQETQYF.